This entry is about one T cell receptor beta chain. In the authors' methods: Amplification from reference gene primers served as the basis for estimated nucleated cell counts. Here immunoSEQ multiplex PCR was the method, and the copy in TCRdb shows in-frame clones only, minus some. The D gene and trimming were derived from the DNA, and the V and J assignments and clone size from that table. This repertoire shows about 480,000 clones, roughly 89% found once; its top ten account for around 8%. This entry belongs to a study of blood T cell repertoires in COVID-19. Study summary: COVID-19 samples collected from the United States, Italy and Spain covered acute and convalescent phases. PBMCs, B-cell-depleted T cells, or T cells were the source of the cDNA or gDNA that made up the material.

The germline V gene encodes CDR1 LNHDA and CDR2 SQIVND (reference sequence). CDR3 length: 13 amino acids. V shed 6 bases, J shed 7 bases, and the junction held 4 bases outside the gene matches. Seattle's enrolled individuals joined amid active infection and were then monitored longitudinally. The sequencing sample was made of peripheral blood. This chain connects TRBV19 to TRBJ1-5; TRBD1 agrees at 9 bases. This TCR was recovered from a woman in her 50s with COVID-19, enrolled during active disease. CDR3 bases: TGTGCCAGTAGCGGGACAGGGAGGCAGCCCCAGCATTTT. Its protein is CASSGTGRQPQHF.